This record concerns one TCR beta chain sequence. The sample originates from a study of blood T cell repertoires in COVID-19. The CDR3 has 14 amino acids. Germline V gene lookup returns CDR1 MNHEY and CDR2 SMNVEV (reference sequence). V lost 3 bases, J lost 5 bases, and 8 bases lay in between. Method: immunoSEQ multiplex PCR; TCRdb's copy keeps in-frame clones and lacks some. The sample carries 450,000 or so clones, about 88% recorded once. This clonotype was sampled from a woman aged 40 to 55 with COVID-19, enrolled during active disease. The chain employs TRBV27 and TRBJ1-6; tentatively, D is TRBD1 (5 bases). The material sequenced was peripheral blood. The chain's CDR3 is CASSFAGNNSPLHF. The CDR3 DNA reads TGTGCCAGCAGTTTCGCAGGGAATAATTCACCCCTCCACTTT.